Below are 12 T cell receptor beta chains sequenced from a single sample in a study of shared clonotypes between healthy human individuals. Generated by immunoSEQ multiplex PCR, the TCRdb table keeps only in-frame clones and is missing some. The sample has about 2 million clones; 85% to 95% are singletons. Sequenced sample: naive CD4+ T cells sorted from blood. Subset given: CD45RA+ positively selected. All receptors derive from a man aged 18-30 years in good health.

The chain joins TRBV2 to TRBJ2-7; D gene unclear. V lost 10 bases and J 3 bases, leaving 7 bases between the germline ends. Germline values: CDR1 SNHLY, CDR2 FYNNEI. The CDR3 is made up of 10 amino acids. This CDR3 reads CATAVYEQYF. The CDR3 nucleotides are TGTGCCACCGCGGTCTACGAGCAGTACTTC. Full variable domain (remainder filled in from reference TRBV2 and TRBJ2-7): EPEVTQTPSHQVTQMGQEVILRCVPISNHLYFYWYRQILGQKVEFLVSFYNNEISEKSEIFDDQFSVERPDGSNFTLKIRSTKLEDSAMYFCATAVYEQYFGPGTRLTVT.

The V and J genes are TRBV5-4 and TRBJ2-5; 7 bases are shared with TRBD2. The trim removed 4 bases at V and 1 base at J, leaving 4 bases unmatched. This CDR3 is 14 amino acids long. Germline CDR1 SGHNT, CDR2 YYREEE (reference sequence). CDR3 DNA sequence: TGTGCCAGCAGCCGGGGAGGGATCCAAGAGACCCAGTACTTC. Its translation: CASSRGGIQETQYF.

The chain employs TRBV19 and TRBJ2-5; TRBD2 agrees at 9 bases. The CDR3 contains 15 residues. Per the germline V gene, CDR1 is LNHDA and CDR2 is SQIVND (reference sequence). J lost 4 bases, V lost 3 bases, and 6 bases had no gene match. CDR3 nucleotides: TGTGCCAGTAGTATTTATAATAGCGGGGGAGAGACCCAGTACTTC. Protein product: CASSIYNSGGETQYF. Drawing the rest from reference TRBV19 and TRBJ2-5, the complete variable domain is DGGITQSPKYLFRKEGQNVTLSCEQNLNHDAMYWYRQDPGQGLRLIYYSQIVNDFQKGDIAEGYSVSREKKESFPLTVTSAQKNPTAFYLCASSIYNSGGETQYFGPGTRLLVL.

The gene calls are TRBV5-8 and TRBJ2-7; 7 bases match TRBD2. This CDR3 region has 15 residues. After removal of 2 bases from V and 0 bases from J, the junction contained 5 bases not matched to a gene. CDR1 SGHTS and CDR2 YDEGEE come from the germline V gene. CDR3 DNA: TGTGCCAGCAGCTTTGTGGGAGGGCCCTCCTACGAGCAGTACTTC. This gives the protein CASSFVGGPSYEQYF.

Here the CDR3 reads CASSLRQGADTQYF. CDR3 bases: TGTGCCAGCAGCTTAAGACAGGGAGCAGATACGCAGTATTTT. The chain has TRBV7-3 and TRBJ2-3; 7 bases align to TRBD1. Germline V gives CDR1 SGHTA, CDR2 FQGTGA. The CDR3 spans 14 residues. After removal of 1 base from V and 4 bases from J, the junction contained 2 bases not matched to a gene. Filled out from reference TRBV7-3 and TRBJ2-3, the complete variable domain reads GAGVSQTPSNKVTEKGKYVELRCDPISGHTALYWYRQSLGQGPEFLIYFQGTGAADDSGLPNDRFFAVRPEGSVSTLKIQRTERGDSAVYLCASSLRQGADTQYFGPGTRLTVL.

The chain employs TRBV5-1 and TRBJ1-2; unclear D gene. V dropped 3 bases and J dropped 4 bases, with 10 bases sitting between them. CDR1 SGHRS and CDR2 YFSETQ come from the germline V gene. This CDR3 is 13 amino acids long. The DNA for the CDR3 is TGCGCCAGCAGCTACGGACGAGGCTATGGCTACACCTTC. It translates to CASSYGRGYGYTF.

The chain has TRBV27 and TRBJ2-5, with D possibly matching TRBD2 (7 bases). Trimming took off 2 bases at V and 4 bases at J, with 23 bases between the two ends. The germline V gene encodes CDR1 MNHEY and CDR2 SMNVEV (reference sequence). The CDR3 is made up of 18 amino acids. As DNA, the CDR3 is TGTGCCAGCAGTTTAGAGAAAGGGGGGGCGGGAAATAGAGAGACCCAGTACTTC. This encodes CASSLEKGGAGNRETQYF.

The chain couples TRBV6-5 to TRBJ2-4, with TRBD2 matching over 10 bases. The V and J ends lost 5 bases and 4 bases, in that order; junction bases with no gene match: 5. Germline CDR1 and CDR2: MNHEY and SVGAGI. The CDR3 is made up of 15 amino acids. The CDR3 nucleotides read TGTGCCAGCAGTGGGACTAGCGCGATGAAAAACATTCAGTACTTC. Protein sequence: CASSGTSAMKNIQYF.

With respect to this clone: The junction and the germline gene differ at one end; a read error may be behind it. The chain uses TRBV2 and TRBJ2-7; 10 bases agree with TRBD2. The germline V gene has CDR1 SNHLY and CDR2 FYNNEI. This CDR3 comprises 13 residues. The CDR3 here is CASSALLAGWLDF. The CDR3 DNA reads as TGTGCCAGCAGTGCGCTACTAGCGGGGTGGTTGGACTTC.

V gene TRBV10-2 combines with J gene TRBJ2-7; the D gene is possibly TRBD1 (6 bases). The germline V gene encodes CDR1 WSHSY and CDR2 SAAADI. The CDR3 is 14 residues long. V gave up 9 bases and J gave up 4 bases, with 19 bases separating them. The CDR3, as DNA: TGCGCCAGTTCGCCCCAGGGGCGCAAGTACGAGCAGTACTTC. Protein sequence: CASSPQGRKYEQYF.

This sequence joins TRBV6-1 and TRBJ2-1; 9 nucleotides line up with TRBD2. Germline V CDR1 and CDR2: MNHNS, SASEGT. The V segment lost 2 bases and the J segment 0 bases; nucleotides outside the gene matches: 8. This CDR3 region has 18 residues. The CDR3 DNA follows: TGTGCCAGCAGTGAACATAGCGGGGGCCGTAGCTCCTACAATGAGCAGTTCTTC. This translates into CASSEHSGGRSSYNEQFF.

Concerning this clone itself: Other DNA sequences of this sample code for an identical CDR3. The rearrangement joins TRBV5-4 to TRBJ2-1, with unresolved D. Trimming cost V 4 bases and J 1 base, with 6 bases left between them. This CDR3 is 13 amino acids long. From germline, CDR1 is SGHNT and CDR2 YYREEE (reference sequence). The CDR3 reads CASSLESYNEQFF. DNA of the CDR3: TGTGCCAGCAGCCTGGAATCCTACAATGAGCAGTTCTTC.